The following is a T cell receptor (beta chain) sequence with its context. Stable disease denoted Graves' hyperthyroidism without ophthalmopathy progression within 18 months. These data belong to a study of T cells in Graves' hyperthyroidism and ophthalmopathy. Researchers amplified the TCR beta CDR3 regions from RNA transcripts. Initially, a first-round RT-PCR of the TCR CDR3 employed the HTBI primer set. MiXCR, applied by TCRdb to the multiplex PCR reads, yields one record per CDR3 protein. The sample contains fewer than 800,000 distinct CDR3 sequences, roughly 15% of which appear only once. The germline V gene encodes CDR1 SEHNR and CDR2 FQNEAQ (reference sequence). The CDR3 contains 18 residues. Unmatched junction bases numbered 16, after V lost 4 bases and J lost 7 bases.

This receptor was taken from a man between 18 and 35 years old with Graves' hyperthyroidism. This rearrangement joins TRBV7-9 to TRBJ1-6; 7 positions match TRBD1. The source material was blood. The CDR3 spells CASSSGGEGSHLNSPLHF. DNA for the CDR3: TGTGCCAGCAGCTCAGGGGGTGAGGGGAGTCACTTGAATTCACCCCTCCACTTT.